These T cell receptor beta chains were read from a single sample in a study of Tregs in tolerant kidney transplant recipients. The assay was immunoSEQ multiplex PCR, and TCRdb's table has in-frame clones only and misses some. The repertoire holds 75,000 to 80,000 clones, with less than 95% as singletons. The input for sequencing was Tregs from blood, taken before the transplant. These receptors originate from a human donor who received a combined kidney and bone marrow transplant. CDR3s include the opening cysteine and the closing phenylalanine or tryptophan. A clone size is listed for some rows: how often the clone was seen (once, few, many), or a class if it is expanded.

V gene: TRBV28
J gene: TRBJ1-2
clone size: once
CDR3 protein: CASSLWDSPNYGYTF

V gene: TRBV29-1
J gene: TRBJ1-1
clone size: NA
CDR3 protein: CSVGLMNTEAFF

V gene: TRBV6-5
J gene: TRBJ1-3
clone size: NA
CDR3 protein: CASSYLTGSGNTIYF

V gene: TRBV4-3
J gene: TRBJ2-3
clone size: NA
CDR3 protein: CASSQGGSVDTQYF

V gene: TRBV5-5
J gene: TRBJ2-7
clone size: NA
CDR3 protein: CASSPDRGTGTYEQYF

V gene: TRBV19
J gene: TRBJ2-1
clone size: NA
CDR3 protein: CASKPRGLAGGQIEQFF

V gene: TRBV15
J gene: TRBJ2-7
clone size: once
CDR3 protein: CATSRAGTGGGEQYF

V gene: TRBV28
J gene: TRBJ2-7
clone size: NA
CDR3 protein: CATRDSGSLYEQYF

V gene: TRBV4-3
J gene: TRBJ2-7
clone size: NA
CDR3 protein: CASSQDWTGEYEQYF

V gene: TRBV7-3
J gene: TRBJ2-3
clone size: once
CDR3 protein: CASSLRREGTDTQYF

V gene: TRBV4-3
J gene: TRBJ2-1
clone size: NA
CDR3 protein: CASSQDPTSGVYNEQFF

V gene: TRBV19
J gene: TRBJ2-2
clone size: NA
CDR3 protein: CASSYGSNTGELFF

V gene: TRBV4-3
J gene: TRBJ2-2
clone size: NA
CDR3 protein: CASSRYSGDPNTGELFF

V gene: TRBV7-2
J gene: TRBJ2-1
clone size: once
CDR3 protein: CASSLGGPVDEQFF

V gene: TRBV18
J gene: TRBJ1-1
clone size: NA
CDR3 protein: CASSPVPNTEAFF

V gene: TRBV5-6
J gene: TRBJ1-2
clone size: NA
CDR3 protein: CASRRQVFYFGYTF

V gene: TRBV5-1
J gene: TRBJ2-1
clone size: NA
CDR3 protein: CASSRQGDNEQFF

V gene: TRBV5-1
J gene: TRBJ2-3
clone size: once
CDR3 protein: CASSGDTTYTDTQYF

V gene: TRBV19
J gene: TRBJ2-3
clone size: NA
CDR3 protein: CASSPKTAGTDTQYF

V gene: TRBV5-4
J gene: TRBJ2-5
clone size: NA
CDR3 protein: CASSLRAGRSETQYF

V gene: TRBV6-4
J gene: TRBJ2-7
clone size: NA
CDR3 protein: CASSVLAGGRGGYEQYF

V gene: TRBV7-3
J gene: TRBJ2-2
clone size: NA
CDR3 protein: CASSLAGVTGELFF

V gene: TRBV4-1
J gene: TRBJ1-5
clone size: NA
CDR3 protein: CASSQEDRGANQPQHF

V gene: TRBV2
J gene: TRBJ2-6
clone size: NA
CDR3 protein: CASRNSGANVLTF

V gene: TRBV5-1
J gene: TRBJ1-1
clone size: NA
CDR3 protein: CASSLAQVNTEAFF

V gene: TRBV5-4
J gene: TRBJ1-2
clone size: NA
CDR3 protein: CASSSGTSNYGYTF

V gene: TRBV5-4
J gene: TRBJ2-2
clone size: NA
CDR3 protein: CASSAAGAAGELFF

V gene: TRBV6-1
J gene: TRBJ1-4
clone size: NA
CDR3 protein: CASGLRVDEKLFF

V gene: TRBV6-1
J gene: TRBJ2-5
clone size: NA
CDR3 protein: CAGGGQGVRETQYF

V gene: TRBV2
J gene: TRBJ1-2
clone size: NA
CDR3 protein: CASSESRGVYGYTF

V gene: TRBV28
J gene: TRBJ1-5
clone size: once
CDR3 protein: CASSLGGSFYSNQPQHF

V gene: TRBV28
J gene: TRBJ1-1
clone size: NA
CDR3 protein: CASSTWKPNTEAFF

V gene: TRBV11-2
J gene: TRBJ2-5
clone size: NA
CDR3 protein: CASSSRVATQYF

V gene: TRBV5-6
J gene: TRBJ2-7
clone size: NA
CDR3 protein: CASSWGTYEQYF

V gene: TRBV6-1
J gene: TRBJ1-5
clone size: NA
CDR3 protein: CASRGQGNQSQHF

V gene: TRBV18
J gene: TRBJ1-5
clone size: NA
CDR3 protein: CASSPGGDNQPQHF

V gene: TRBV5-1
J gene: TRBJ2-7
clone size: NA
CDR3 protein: CASSPGLYSYEQYF

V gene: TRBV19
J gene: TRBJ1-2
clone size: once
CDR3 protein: CASSIGGWSGYTF

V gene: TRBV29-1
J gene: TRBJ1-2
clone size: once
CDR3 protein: CSVGQSNGYTF

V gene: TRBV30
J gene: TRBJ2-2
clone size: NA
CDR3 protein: CAWSVAGVHTGELFF

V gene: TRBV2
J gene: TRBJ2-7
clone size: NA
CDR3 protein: CASSGRVKYEQYF

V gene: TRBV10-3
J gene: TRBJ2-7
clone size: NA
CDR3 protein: CAIGDRDSSYEQYF

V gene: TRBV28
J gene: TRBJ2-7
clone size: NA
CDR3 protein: CASSLKGYEQYF

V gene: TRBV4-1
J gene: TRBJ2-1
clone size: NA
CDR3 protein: CASSQDGGYNEQFF

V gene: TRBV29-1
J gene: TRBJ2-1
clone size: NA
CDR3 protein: CSVDTSGSSEQFF

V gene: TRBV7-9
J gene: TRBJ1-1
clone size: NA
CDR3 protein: CASHFVAGNTEAFF

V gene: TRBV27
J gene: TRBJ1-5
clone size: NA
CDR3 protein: CASSLVGNQPQHF

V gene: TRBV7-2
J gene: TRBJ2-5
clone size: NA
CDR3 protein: CASSLVVAWETQYF

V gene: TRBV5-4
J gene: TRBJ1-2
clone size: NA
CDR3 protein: CASKGLGQGDGYTF